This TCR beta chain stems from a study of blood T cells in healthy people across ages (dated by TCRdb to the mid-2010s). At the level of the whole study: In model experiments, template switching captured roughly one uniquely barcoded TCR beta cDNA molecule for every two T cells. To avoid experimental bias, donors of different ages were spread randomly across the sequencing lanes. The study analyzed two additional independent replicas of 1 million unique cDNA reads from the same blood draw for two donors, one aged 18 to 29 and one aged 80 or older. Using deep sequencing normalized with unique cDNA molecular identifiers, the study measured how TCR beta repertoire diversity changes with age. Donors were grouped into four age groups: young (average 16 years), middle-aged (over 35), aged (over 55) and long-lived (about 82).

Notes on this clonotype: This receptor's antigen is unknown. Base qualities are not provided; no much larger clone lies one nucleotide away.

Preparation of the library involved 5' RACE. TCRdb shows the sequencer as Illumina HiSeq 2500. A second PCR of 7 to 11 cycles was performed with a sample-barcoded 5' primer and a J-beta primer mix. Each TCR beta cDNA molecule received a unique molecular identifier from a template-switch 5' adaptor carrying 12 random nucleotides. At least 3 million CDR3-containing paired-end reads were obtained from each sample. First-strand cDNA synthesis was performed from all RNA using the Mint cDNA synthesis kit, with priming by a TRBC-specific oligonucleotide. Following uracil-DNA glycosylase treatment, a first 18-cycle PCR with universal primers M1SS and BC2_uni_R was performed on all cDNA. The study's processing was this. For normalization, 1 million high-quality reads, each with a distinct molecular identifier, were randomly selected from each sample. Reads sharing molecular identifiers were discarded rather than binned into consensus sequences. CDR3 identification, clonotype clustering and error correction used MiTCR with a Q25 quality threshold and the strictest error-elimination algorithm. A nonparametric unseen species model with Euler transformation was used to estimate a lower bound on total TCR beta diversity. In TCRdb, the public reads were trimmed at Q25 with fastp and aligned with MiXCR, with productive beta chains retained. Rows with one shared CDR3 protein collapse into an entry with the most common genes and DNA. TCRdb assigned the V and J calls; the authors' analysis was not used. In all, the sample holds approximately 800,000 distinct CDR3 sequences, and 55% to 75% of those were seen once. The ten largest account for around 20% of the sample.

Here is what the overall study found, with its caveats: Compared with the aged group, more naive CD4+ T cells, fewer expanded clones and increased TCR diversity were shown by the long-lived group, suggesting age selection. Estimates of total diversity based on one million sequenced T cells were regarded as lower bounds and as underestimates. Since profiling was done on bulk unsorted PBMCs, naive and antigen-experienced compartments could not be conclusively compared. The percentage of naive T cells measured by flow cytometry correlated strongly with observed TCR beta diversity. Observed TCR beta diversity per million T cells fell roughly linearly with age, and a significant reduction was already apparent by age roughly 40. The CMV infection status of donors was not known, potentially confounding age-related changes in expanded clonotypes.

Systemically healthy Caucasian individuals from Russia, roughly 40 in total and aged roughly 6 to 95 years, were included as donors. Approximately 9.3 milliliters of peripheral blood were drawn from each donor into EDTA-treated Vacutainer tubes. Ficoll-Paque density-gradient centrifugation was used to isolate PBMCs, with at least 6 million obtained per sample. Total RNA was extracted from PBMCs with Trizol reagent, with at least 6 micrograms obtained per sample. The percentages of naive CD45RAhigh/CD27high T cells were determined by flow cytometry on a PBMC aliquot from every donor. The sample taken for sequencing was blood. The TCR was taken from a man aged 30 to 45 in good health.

The nucleotide sequence is TGCAGCGTGCGAGACGGGCGCCAGGGGGGCTACGAGCAGTACTTC. Translated, it reads CSVRDGRQGGYEQYF. The chain joins TRBV29-1 to TRBJ2-7; possibly the D gene is TRBD1, per 7 matching bases. Via the germline V gene, CDR1 is SQVTM and CDR2 ANQGSEA. The CDR3 sequence holds 15 residues, the cysteine and phenylalanine included. The CDR3 DNA has 45 bases and is translated from base 1. The junction shows trimming of 6 bases on V and 3 bases on J, plus 21 bases between the germline ends.